Shown below are 7 T cell receptor beta chains from a single sample sequenced in a study of shared clonotypes between healthy human individuals (dated by TCRdb to the early 2020s). The library was generated by the immunoSEQ multiplex PCR assay. The source is immuneACCESS, and TCRdb retained only in-frame sequences with V and J called. Part of the clones is not carried over; for the studies checked, unresolved V genes explain less than half of this, and the remainder is unexplained. Within this sample are 1.6 million or so clones, with 98% to 99% of them counted one time only. The ten largest account for roughly 0.36% of the sample. The sample taken for sequencing was naive CD4+ T cells sorted from blood. What this sample's cell subset or site label stands for: CD45RA+ positively selected. These receptors were obtained from a man younger than 40 in good health.

The chain recombines TRBV11-3 with TRBJ2-1, with 10 bases lining up with TRBD2. J was trimmed by 2 bases and V by 5 bases; bases with no gene match: 3. CDR1 is SGHNT, CDR2 YENEEA, per germline. This CDR3 spans 15 amino acids. CDR3 bases: TGTGCCAGCAGCCGGACTAGCGGTCCCTACAATGAGCAGTTCTTC. Translating gives CASSRTSGPYNEQFF.

The CDR3 DNA is TGTGCCAGCAGCCCCTTTGGGGAGAGTGAGCAGTTCTTC. This sequence encodes CASSPFGESEQFF. The gene calls are TRBV14 and TRBJ2-1, with TRBD2 as a possible D gene (5 bases). Germline V gene lookup returns CDR1 SGHDN and CDR2 FVKESK. Trimming left V 4 bases short and J 9 bases short, with 13 bases between. The CDR3 extends over 13 amino acids. Filled out from reference TRBV14 and TRBJ2-1, the complete variable domain reads EAGVTQFPSHSVIEKGQTVTLRCDPISGHDNLYWYRRVMGKEIKFLLHFVKESKQDESGMPNNRFLAERTGGTYSTLKVQPAELEDSGVYFCASSPFGESEQFFGPGTRLTVL.

This clone has only one observation. The V call is TRBV5-4, the J call TRBJ2-7; 10 bases are a match to TRBD1. The V segment lost 5 bases and the J segment 5 bases; nucleotides outside the gene matches: 7. Germline CDR1 SGHNT, CDR2 YYREEE (reference sequence). The CDR3 loop spans 14 amino acids. The CDR3 DNA reads TGTGCCAGCAGTAACCGGGACAGGGGTGACGAGCAGTACTTC. Translation gives CASSNRDRGDEQYF.

The V gene is TRBV5-8, the J gene TRBJ1-3; no definite D call. This CDR3 region has 11 residues. From germline, CDR1 is SGHTS and CDR2 YDEGEE. The germline V and J ends were trimmed by 4 bases and 10 bases, with 9 bases remaining between them. The CDR3 protein is CASSASYTIYF. DNA of the CDR3: TGTGCCAGCAGCGCGTCCTATACCATATATTTT.

The chain couples TRBV28 to TRBJ1-4; D is unresolved. The CDR3 sequence is 16 residues long. The germline V gene encodes CDR1 MDHEN and CDR2 SYDVKM. Trimming took off 3 bases at V and 10 bases at J, with 21 bases between the two ends. In nucleotides, the CDR3 is TGTGCCAGCAGTTTCGGTCCGGGCAGACCCCGGAGAAAACTGTTTTTT. Its protein product is CASSFGPGRPRRKLFF.

The chain combines TRBV2 with TRBJ1-5, with D possibly matching TRBD1 (5 bases). The ends were cut back, 10 bases at V and 2 bases at J, with 15 bases in the middle. This CDR3 is 14 amino acids long. Germline V gene data show CDR1 as SNHLY and CDR2 as FYNNEI. The CDR3 coding sequence is TGTGCCATCCGAGACGTGGGGGGCAATCAGCCCCAGCATTTT. Translation: CAIRDVGGNQPQHF. Full variable domain (missing parts from reference TRBV2 and TRBJ1-5): EPEVTQTPSHQVTQMGQEVILRCVPISNHLYFYWYRQILGQKVEFLVSFYNNEISEKSEIFDDQFSVERPDGSNFTLKIRSTKLEDSAMYFCAIRDVGGNQPQHFGDGTRLSIL.

The V gene is TRBV18, the J gene TRBJ2-6; 9 nucleotides match TRBD2. The CDR3 loop spans 20 amino acids. V shed 5 bases, J shed 1 base, and the junction held 15 bases outside the gene matches. Germline V lookup: CDR1 KGHSH, CDR2 LQKENI. The chain's CDR3 is CASSNLAGSLGKSGANVLTF. The DNA of the CDR3 is TGTGCCAGCTCAAATCTAGCGGGATCGTTGGGAAAATCTGGGGCCAACGTCCTGACTTTC.